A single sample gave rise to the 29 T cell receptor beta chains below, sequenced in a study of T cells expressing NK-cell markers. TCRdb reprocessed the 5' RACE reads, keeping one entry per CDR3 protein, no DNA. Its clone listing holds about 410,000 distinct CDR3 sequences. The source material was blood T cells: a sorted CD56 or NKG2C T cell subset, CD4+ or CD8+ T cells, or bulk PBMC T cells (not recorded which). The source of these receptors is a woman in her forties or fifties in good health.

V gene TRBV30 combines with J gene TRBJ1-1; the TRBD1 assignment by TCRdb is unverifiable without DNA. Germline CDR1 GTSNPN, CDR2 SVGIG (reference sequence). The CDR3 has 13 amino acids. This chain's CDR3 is CAWSVTGGTEAFF.

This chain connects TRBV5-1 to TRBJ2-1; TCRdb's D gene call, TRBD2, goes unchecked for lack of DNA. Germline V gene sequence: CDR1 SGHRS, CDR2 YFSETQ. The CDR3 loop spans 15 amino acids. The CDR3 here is CASSGGTSGRLEQFF.

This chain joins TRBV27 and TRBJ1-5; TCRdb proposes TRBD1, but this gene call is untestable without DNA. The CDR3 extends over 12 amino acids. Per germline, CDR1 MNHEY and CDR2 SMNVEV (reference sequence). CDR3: CASSSGDQPQHF.

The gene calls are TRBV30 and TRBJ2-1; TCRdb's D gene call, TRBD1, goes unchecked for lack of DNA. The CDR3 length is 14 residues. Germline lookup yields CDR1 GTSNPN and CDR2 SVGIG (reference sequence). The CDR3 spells CAWSGAGPYNEQFF.

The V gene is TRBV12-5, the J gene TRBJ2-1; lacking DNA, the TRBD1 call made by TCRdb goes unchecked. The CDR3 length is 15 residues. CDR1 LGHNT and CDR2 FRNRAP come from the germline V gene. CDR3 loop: CASGLSVGESNEQFF.

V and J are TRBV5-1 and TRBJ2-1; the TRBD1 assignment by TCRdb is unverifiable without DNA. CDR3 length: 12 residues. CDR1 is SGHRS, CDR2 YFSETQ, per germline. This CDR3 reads CASSPPADEQFF.

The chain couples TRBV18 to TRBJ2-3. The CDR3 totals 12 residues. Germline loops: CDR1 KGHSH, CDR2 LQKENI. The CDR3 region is CASSPPGNTQYF.

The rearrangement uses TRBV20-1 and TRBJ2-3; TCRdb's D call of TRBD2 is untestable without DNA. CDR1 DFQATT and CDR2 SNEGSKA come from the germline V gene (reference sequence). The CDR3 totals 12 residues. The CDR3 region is CSVGGITDTQYF.

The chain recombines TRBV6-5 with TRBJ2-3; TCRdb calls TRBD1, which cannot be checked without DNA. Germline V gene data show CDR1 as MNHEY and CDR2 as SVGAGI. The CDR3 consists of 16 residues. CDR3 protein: CASSYPMGGSTDTQYF.

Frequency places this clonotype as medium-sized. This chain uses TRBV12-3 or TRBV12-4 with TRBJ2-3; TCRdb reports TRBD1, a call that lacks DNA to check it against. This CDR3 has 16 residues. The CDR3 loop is CASSLRGFSDTDTQYF.

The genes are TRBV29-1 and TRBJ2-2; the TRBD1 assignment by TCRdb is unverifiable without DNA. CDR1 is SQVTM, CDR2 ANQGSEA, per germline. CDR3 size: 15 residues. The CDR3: CSVEGGQGFTGELFF.

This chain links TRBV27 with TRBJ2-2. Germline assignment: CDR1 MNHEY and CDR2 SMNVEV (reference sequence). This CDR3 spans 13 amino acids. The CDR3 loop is CASSAARGGELFF.

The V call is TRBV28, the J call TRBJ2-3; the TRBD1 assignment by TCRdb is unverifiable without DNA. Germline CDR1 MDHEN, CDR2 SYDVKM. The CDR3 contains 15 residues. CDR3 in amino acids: CASSFETGGTDTQYF.

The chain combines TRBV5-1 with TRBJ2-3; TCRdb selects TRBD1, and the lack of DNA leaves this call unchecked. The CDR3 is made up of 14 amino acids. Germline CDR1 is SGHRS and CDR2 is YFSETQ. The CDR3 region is CASSLAQGTDTQYF.

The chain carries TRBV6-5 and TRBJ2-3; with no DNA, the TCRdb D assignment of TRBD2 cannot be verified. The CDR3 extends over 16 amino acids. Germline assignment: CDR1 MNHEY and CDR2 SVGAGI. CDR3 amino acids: CASRPGLAGTHDTQYF.

CDR3 protein: CASSNGALAGATLAKNIQYF. This chain links TRBV7-9 with TRBJ2-4; TCRdb's D call, TRBD2, is unchecked because there is no DNA. Germline V gives CDR1 SEHNR, CDR2 FQNEAQ (reference sequence). The CDR3 is 20 residues long.

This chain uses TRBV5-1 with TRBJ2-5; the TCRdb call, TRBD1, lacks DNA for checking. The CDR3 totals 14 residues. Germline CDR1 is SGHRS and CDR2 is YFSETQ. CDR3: CASSLGDSGQTQYF.

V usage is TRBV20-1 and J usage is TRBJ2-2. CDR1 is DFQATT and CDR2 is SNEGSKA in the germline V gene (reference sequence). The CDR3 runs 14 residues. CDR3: CSATRPIDTGELFF.

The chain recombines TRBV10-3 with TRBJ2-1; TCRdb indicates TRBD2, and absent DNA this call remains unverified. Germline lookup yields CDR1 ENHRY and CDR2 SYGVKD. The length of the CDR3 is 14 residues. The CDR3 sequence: CAIRPGLAFDEQFF.

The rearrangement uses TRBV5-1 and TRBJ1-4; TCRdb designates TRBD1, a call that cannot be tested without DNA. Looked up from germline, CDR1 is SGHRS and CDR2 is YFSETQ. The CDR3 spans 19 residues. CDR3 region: CASRALGTGGVREGEKLFF. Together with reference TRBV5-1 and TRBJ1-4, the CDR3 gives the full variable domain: KAGVTQTPRYLIKTRGQQVTLSCSPISGHRSVSWYQQTPGQGLQFLFEYFSETQRNKGNFPGRFSGRQFSNSRSEMNVSTLELGDSALYLCASRALGTGGVREGEKLFFGSGTQLSVL.

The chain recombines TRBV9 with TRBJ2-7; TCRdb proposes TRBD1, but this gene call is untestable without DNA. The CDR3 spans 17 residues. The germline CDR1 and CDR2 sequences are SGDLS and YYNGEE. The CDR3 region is CASSVVWYRDGSYEQYF.

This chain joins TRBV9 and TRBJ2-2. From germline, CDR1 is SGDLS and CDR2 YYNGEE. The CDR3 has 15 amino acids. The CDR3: CASRVDPIESGELFF.

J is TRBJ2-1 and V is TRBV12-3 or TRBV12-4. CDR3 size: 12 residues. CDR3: CASKTSGNEQFF.

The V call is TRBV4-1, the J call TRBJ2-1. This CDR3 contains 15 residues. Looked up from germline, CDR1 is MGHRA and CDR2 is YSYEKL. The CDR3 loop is CASSQVVSSYNEQFF.

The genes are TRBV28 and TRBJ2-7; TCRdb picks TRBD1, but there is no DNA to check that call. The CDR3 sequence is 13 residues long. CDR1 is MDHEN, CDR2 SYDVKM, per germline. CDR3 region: CASRGHGFYEQYF.

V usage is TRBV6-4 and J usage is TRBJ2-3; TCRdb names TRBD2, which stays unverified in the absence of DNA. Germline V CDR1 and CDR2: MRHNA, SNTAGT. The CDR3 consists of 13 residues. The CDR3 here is CATSAESTDTQYF.

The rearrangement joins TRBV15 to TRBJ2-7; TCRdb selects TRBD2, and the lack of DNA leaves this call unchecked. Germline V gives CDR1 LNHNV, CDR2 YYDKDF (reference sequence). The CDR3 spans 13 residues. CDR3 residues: CATSREVRDEQYF.

This CDR3 is CASSAPWDRAAYTEAFF. The chain is built from TRBV9 and TRBJ1-1; the D call of TRBD1 rests on TCRdb alone, since no DNA is present to check it. The CDR3 runs 17 residues. Germline values: CDR1 SGDLS, CDR2 YYNGEE.

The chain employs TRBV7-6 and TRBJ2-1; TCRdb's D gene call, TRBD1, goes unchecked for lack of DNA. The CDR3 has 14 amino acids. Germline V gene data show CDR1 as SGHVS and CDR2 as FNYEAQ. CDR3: CASSMSGTVNEQFF. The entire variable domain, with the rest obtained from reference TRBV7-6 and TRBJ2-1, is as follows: GAGVSQSPRYKVTKRGQDVALRCDPISGHVSLYWYRQALGQGPEFLTYFNYEAQQDKSGLPNDRFSAERPEGSISTLTIQRTEQRDSAMYRCASSMSGTVNEQFFGPGTRLTVL.